This TCR beta chain is drawn from a study of CD8+ T cells in alopecia areata. Study findings and constraints: In scalp, tofacitinib significantly decreased clonality and expanded CD8+ clones among the top 100. Scalp lesions, especially in alopecia totalis/universalis, had higher clonality than normal scalp.

As to this clone: What it binds is not known.

Regarding treatment: oral pan-JAK inhibitor, 5-10 mg twice daily. Trimming pared 3 bases from V and 2 bases from J, leaving 1 base between. The CDR3 spans 12 residues. Germline V gives CDR1 KGHSH, CDR2 LQKENI. Sequencing relied on a cDNA template that was reverse transcribed from extracted RNA. The table came from immunoSEQ multiplex PCR; TCRdb's copy has only in-frame clones and leaves some out. The data show some 170,000 clones, 53% seen once. Sample: CD8+ T cells sorted from blood, taken at week 24, from a patient treated with tofacitinib. This TCR was recovered from a human donor with alopecia areata. V usage is TRBV18 and J usage is TRBJ1-4; no firm D call. CDR3 nucleotides: TGTGCCAGCTCACCCACTAATGAAAAACTGTTTTTT. It translates to CASSPTNEKLFF.